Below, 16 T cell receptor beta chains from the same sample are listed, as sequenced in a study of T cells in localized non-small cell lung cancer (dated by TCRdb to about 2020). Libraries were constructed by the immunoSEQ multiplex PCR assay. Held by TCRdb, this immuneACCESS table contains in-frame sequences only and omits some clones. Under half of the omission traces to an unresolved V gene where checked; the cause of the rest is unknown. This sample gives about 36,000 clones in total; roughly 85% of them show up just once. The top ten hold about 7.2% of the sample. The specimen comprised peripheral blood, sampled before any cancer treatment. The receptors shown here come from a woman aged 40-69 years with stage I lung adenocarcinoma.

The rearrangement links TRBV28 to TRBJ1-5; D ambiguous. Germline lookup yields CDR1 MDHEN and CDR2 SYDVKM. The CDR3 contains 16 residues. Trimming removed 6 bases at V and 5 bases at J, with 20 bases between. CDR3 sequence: CASSTRREGVYQPQHF. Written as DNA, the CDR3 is TGTGCCAGCAGCACCCGTCGGGAGGGTGTGTATCAGCCCCAGCATTTT.

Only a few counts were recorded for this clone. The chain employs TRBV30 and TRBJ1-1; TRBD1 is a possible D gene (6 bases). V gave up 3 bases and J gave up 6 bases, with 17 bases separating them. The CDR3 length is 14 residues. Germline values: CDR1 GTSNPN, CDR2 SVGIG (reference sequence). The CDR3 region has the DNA TGTGCCTGGAGGAAGGATTCGGGGGCCTCTGAAGCTTTCTTT. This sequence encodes CAWRKDSGASEAFF.

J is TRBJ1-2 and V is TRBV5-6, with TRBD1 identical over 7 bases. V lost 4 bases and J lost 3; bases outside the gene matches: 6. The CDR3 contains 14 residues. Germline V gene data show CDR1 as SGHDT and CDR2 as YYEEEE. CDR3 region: CASSDRDSYYGYTF. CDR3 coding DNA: TGTGCCAGCAGCGATCGGGACAGCTACTATGGCTACACCTTC.

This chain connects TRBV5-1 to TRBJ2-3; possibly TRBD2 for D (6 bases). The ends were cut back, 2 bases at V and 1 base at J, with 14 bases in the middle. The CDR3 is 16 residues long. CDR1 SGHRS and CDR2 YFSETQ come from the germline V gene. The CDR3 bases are TGCGCCAGCAGCTTTCAGTTAACGGGAGGCACAGATACGCAGTATTTT. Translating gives CASSFQLTGGTDTQYF.

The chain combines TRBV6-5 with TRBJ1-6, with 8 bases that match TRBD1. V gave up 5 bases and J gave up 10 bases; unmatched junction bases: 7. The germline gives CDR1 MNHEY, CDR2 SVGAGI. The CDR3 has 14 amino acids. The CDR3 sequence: CASSRDRGGSPLHF. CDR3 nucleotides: TGTGCCAGCAGTCGAGACAGGGGAGGATCACCCCTCCACTTT.

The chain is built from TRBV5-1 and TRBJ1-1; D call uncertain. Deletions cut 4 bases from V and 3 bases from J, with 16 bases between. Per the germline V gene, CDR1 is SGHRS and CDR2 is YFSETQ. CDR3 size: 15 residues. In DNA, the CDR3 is TGCGCCAGCAGCGCCCGGGTTTCTCGGGACACTGAAGCTTTCTTT. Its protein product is CASSARVSRDTEAFF.

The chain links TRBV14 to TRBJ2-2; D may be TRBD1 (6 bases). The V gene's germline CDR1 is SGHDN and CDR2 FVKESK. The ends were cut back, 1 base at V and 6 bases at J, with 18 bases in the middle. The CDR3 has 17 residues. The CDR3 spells CASSQVGFWGQAGELFF. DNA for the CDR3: TGTGCCAGCAGCCAAGTGGGATTCTGGGGGCAGGCCGGGGAGCTGTTTTTT.

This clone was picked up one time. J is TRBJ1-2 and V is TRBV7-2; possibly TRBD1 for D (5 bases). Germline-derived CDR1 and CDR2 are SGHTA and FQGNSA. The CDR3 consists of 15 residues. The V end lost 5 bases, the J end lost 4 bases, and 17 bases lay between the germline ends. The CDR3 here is CASSLRQTFSYGYTF. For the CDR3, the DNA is TGTGCCAGCAGCCTCCGACAGACGTTTAGCTATGGCTACACCTTC.

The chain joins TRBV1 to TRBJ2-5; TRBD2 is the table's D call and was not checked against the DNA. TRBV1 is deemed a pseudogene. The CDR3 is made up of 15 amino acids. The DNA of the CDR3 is TGCACCAGCAGCCCGAAGACGGGGGGTTTAAAGACCCAGTACTTC. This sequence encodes CTSSPKTGGLKTQYF.

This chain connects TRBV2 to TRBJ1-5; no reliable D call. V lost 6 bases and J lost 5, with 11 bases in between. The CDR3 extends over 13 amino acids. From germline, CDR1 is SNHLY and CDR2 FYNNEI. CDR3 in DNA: TGTGCCAGCAGAATGGGGTATGATCAGCCCCAGCATTTT. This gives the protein CASRMGYDQPQHF.

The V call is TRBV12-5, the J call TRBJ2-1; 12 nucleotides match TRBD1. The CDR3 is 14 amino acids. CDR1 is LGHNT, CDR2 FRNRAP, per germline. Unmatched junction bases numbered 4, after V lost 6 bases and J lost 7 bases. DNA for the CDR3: TGTGCTAGTGGGCCGGGACAGGGGGCAAATGAGCAGTTCTTC. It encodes CASGPGQGANEQFF.

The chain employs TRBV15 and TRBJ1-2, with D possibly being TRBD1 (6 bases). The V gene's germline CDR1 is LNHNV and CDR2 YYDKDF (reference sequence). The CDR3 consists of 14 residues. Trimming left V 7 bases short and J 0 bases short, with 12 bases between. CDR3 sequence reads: CATTRDKTNYGYTF. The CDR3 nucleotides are TGTGCCACCACCCGGGACAAAACTAACTATGGCTACACCTTC.

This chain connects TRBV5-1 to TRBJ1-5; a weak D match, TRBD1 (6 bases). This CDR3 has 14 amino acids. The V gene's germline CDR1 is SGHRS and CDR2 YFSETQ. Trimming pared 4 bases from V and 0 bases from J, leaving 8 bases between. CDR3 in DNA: TGCGCCAGCAGCCCAGGGGATAGCAATCAGCCCCAGCATTTT. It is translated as CASSPGDSNQPQHF.

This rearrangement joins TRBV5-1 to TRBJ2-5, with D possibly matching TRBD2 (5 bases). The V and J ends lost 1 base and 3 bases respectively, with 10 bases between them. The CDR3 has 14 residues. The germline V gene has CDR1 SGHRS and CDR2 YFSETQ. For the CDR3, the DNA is TGCGCCAGCAGCTTGATGGGGAGCAAAGAGACCCAGTACTTC. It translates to CASSLMGSKETQYF. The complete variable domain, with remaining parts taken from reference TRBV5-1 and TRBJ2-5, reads KAGVTQTPRYLIKTRGQQVTLSCSPISGHRSVSWYQQTPGQGLQFLFEYFSETQRNKGNFPGRFSGRQFSNSRSEMNVSTLELGDSALYLCASSLMGSKETQYFGPGTRLLVL.

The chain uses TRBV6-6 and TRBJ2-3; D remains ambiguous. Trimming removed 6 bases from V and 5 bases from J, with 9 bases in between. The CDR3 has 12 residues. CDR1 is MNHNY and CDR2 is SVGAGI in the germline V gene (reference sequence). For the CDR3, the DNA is TGTGCCAGCAGCCCCTGGGGAGATACGCAGTATTTT. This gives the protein CASSPWGDTQYF.

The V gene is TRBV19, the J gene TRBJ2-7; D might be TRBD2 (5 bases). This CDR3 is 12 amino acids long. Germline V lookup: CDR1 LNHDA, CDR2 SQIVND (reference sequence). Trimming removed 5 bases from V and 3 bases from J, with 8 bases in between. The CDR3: CASSARGYEQYF. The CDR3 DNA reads TGTGCCAGTAGTGCTCGGGGCTACGAGCAGTACTTC. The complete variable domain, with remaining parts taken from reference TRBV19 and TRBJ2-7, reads DGGITQSPKYLFRKEGQNVTLSCEQNLNHDAMYWYRQDPGQGLRLIYYSQIVNDFQKGDIAEGYSVSREKKESFPLTVTSAQKNPTAFYLCASSARGYEQYFGPGTRLTVT.